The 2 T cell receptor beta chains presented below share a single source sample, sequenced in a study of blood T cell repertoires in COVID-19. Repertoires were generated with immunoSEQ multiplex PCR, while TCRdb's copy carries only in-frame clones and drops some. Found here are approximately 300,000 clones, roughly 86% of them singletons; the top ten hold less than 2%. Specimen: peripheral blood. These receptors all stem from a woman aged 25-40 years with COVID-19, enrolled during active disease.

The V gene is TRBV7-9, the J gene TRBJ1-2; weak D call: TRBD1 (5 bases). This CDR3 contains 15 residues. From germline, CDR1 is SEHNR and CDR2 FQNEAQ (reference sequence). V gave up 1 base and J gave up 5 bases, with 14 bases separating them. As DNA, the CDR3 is TGTGCCAGCAGCTTAGGTGCCGGGACTGCGTATGGCTACACCTTC. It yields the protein CASSLGAGTAYGYTF.

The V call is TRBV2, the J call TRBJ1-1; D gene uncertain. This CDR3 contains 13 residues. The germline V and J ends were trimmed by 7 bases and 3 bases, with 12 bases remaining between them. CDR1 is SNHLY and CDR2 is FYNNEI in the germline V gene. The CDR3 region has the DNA TGTGCCAGCAATAGGTTCCAGGACACTGAAGCTTTCTTT. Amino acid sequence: CASNRFQDTEAFF.